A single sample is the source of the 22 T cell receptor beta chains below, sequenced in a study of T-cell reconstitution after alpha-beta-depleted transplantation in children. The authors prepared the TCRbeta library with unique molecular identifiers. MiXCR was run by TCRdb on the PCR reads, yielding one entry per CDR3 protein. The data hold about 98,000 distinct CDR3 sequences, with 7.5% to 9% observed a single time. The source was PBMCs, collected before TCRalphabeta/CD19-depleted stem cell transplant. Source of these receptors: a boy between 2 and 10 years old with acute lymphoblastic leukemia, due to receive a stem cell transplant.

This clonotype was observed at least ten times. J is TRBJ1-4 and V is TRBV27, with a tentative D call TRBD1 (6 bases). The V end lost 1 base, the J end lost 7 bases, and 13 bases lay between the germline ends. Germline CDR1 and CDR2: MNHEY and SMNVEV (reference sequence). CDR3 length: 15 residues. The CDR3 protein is CASSLFQGQSEKLFF. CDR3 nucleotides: TGTGCCAGCAGTTTATTCCAGGGGCAAAGTGAAAAACTGTTTTTT.

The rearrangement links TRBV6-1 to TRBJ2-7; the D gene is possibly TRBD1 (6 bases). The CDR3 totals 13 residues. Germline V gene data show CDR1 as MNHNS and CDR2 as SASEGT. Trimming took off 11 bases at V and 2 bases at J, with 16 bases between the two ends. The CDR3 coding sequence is TGTGCCGCCGAAGGGGGACATCCCTACGAGCAGTACTTC. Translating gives CAAEGGHPYEQYF.

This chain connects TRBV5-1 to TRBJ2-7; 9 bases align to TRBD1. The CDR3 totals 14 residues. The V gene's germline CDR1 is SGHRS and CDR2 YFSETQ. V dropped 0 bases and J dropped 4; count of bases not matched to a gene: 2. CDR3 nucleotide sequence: TGCGCCAGCAGCTTGGGACAGGGGGTGTACGAGCAGTACTTC. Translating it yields CASSLGQGVYEQYF.

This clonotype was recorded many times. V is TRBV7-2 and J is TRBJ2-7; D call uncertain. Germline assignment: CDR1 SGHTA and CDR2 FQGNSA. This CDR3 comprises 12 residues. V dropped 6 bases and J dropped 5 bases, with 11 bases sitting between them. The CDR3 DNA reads TGTGCCAGCAGTCACCCTCTCAACGAGCAGTACTTC. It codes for CASSHPLNEQYF.

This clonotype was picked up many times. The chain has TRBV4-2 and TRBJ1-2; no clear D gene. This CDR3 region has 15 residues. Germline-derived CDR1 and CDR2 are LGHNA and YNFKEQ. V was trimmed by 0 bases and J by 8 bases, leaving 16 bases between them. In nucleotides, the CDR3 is TGTGCCAGCAGCCAAGATTGGATGGCCTCGTGGGGCTACACCTTC. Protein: CASSQDWMASWGYTF.

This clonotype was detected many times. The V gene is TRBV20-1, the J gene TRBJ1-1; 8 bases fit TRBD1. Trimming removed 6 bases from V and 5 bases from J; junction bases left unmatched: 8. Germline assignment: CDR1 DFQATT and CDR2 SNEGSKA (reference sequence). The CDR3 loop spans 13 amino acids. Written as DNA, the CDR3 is TGCAGTGCAAGGACAGGGACCTGGACTGAAGCTTTCTTT. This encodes CSARTGTWTEAFF.

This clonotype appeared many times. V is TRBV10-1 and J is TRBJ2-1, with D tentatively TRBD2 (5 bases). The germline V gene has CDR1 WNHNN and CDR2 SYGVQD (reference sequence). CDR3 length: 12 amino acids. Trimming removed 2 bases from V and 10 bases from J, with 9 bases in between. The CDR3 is CASSETGVEQFF. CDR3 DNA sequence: TGCGCCAGCAGTGAGACCGGGGTGGAGCAGTTCTTC.

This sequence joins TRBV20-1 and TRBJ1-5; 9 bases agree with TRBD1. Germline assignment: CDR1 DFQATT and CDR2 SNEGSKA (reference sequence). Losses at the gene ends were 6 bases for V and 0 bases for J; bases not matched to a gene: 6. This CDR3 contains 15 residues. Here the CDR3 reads CSASDRGSSNQPQHF. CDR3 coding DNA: TGCAGTGCCTCAGACAGGGGGAGTAGCAATCAGCCCCAGCATTTT.

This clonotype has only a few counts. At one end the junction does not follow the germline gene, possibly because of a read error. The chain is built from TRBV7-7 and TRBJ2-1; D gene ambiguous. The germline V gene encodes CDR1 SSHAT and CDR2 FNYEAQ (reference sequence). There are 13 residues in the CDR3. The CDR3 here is CASSLDNGGEQFF. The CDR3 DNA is TGTGCTAGCAGCTTAGACAATGGCGGTGAGCAGTTCTTC.

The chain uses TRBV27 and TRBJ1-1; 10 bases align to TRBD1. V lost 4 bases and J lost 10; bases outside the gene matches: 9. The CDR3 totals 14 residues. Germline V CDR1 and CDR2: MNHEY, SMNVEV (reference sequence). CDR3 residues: CASSSSGQGKGAFF. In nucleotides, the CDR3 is TGTGCCAGCAGTTCATCGGGACAGGGGAAAGGAGCTTTCTTT.

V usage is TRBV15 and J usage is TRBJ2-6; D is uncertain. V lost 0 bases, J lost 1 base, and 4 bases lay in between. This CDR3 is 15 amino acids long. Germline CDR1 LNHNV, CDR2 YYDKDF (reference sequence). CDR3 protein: CATSRDRSGANVLTF. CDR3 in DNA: TGTGCCACCAGCAGAGATAGATCTGGGGCCAACGTCCTGACTTTC.

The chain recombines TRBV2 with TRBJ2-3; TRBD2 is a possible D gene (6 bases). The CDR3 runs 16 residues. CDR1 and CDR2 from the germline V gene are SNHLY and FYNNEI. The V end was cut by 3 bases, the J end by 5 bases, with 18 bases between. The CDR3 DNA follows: TGTGCCAGCAGTGAGAGGGGCAGGGAGGATATAGATACGCAGTATTTT. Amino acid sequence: CASSERGREDIDTQYF.

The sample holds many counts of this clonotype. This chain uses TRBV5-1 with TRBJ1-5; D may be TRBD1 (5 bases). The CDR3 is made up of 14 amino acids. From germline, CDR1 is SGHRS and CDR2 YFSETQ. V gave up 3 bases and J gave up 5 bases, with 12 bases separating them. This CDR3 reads CASSSDRKDQPQHF. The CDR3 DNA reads TGCGCCAGCAGCTCTGACAGAAAGGATCAGCCCCAGCATTTT.

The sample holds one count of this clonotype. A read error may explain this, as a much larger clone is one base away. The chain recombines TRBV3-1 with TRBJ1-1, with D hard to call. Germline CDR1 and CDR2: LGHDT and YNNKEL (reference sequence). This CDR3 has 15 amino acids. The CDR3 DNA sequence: TGTGCCACCAGCCAAAGGTTACAAGGTGGCACTGAAGCTTTCTTT. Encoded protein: CATSQRLQGGTEAFF.

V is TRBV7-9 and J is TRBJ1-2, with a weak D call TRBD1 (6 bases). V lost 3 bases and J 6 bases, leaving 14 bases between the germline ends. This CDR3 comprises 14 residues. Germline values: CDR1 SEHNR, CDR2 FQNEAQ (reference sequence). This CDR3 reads CASSFHPAGDGYTF. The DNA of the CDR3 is TGTGCCAGCAGCTTCCACCCGGCAGGGGATGGCTACACCTTC.

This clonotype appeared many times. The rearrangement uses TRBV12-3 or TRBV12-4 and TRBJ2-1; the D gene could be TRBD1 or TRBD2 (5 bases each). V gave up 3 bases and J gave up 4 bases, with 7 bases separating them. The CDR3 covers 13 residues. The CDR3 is CASSFGGYNEQFF. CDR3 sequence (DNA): TGTGCCAGCAGTTTTGGGGGATACAATGAGCAGTTCTTC.

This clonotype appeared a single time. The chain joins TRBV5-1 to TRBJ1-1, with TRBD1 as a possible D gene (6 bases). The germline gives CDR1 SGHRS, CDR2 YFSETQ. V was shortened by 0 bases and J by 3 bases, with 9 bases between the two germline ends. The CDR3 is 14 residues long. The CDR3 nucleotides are TGCGCCAGCAGCTTGGGACAGGACTACACTGAAGCTTTCTTT. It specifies CASSLGQDYTEAFF.

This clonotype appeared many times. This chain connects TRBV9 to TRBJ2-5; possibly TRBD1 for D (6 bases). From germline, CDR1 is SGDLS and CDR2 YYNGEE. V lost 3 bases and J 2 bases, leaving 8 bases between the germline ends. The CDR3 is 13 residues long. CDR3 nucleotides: TGTGCCAGCAGCGCAGGGGCTCAAGAGACCCAGTACTTC. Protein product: CASSAGAQETQYF.

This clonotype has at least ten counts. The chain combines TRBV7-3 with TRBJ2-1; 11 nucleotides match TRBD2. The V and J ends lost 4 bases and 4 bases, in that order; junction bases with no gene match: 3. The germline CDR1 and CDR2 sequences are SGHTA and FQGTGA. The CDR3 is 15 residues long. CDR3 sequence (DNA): TGTGCCAGCAGCTACGGGACTAGCGGATACAATGAGCAGTTCTTC. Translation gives CASSYGTSGYNEQFF.

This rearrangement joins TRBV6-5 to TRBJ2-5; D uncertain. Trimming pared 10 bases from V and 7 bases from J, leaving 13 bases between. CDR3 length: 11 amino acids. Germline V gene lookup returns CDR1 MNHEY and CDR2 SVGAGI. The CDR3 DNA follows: TGTGCCACCCCGACTGAGGCGACCCAGTACTTC. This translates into CATPTEATQYF.

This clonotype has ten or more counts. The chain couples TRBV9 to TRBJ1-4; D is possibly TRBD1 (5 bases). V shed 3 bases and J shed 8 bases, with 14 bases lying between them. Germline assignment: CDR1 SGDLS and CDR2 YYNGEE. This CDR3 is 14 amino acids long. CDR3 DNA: TGTGCCAGCAGCGCGGGCCGGGGGAGCGAAAAACTGTTTTTT. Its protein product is CASSAGRGSEKLFF.

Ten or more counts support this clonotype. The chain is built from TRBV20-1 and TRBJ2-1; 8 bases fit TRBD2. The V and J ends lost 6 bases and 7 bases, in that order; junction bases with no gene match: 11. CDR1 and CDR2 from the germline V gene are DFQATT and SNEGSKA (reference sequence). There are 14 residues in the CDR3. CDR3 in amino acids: CSAASSGGRNEQFF. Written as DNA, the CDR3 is TGCAGTGCCGCGTCAAGCGGGGGACGGAATGAGCAGTTCTTC.